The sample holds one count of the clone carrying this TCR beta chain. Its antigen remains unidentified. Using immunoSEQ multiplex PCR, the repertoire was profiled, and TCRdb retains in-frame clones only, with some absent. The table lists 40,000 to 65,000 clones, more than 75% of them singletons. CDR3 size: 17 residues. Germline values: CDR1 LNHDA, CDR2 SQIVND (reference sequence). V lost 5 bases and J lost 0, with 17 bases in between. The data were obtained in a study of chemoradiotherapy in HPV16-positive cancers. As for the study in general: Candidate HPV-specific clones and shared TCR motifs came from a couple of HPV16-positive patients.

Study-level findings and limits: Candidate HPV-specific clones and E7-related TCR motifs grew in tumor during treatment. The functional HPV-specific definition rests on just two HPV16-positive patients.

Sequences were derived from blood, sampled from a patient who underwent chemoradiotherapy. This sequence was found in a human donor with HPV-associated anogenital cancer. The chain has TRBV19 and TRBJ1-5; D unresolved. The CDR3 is CASSPRRELYSNQPQHF. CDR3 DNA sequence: TGTGCCAGTAGTCCCCGGAGGGAGCTTTATAGCAATCAGCCCCAGCATTTT.